The sequence of this T cell receptor beta chain was determined in a study of CD8+CD57+ T cells in acquired aplastic anemia. Study-wide background: The sorted CD4+ and CD8+ cells yielded an average approximately 3 ug of DNA. Healthy donor CD4+ cell samples had a mean of roughly 10 million reads.

Worth noting for this clonotype: A much bigger clone sits one base away, suggesting this may be a read error.

Profiling of TCR beta VDJ combinations and CDR3 sequences used genomic DNA as template. In TCRdb, the reads were re-called with MiXCR into one record per CDR3 protein. The sample lists fewer than 200,000 distinct CDR3 sequences, approximately 60% occurring once. This CDR3 region has 13 residues. Trimming removed 11 bases from V and 0 bases from J, with 11 bases in between. Germline V gives CDR1 LGHNA, CDR2 YNFKEQ. Material for sequencing was sorted CD4+, CD8+, or CD8+CD57+ T cells (not recorded which) from PBMCs. The source of this sequence is a human donor in good health. The V gene is TRBV4-2, the J gene TRBJ1-5, with D possibly TRBD1 on 5 matching bases. CDR3 protein: CACSGTSNQPQHF. CDR3 in DNA: TGTGCCTGCTCCGGGACTAGCAATCAGCCCCAGCATTTT.